The clone carrying this T cell receptor beta chain was observed many times. This sample is drawn from a study of read filtering for tumor transcriptome and immune sequencing. The library was built from about 370 ng RNA with molecular barcoded adaptors for alpha/delta and beta/gamma chains. MiXCR was run by TCRdb on the reads, yielding one entry per CDR3 protein. Altogether 50,000 or so distinct CDR3 sequences are present, about 12% being singletons, with the ten largest covering under 20%. The clonotype originates from a donor at least 40 years old with multiple myeloma. The sample taken for sequencing was a population of CD138-negative cells sorted from bone marrow.

CDR3 residues: CASSSKETGANVLTF. Here the CDR3 DNA reads TGCGCCAGCAGCTCAAAAGAAACTGGGGCCAACGTCCTGACTTTC. The chain couples TRBV5-1 to TRBJ2-6; unclear D gene. CDR1 is SGHRS and CDR2 is YFSETQ in the germline V gene. Trimming left V 3 bases short and J 2 bases short, with 9 bases between. The length of the CDR3 is 15 residues.